Following are 17 T cell receptor beta chains from one sample sequenced in a study of blood T cell repertoires in COVID-19. TCRdb's table, derived via immunoSEQ multiplex PCR, lists solely in-frame clones and lacks some. Of about 58,000 clones in the sample, approximately 86% were seen once. Specimen: peripheral blood. The receptors shown here come from a woman in her sixties or seventies with active COVID-19.

This clone was seen only a few times. This chain uses TRBV7-9 with TRBJ2-2, with 15 positions matching TRBD2. V trimming: 4 bases; J trimming: 4 bases; junction bases outside the gene matches: 7. Germline lookup yields CDR1 SEHNR and CDR2 FQNEAQ (reference sequence). The CDR3 is 18 residues long. The CDR3 spells CASSSGLAGGRGTGELFF. The CDR3 DNA reads TGTGCCAGCAGCTCCGGACTAGCGGGAGGGCGCGGCACCGGGGAGCTGTTTTTT.

The chain links TRBV11-2 to TRBJ2-3; 12 bases fit TRBD2. V dropped 1 base and J dropped 1; count of bases not matched to a gene: 9. The CDR3 length is 19 residues. The V gene's germline CDR1 is SGHAT and CDR2 FQNNGV. The DNA of the CDR3 is TGTGCCAGCAGCTTAGCGTCTAGCGGGAGGGCGGTCGGCACAGATACGCAGTATTTT. It codes for CASSLASSGRAVGTDTQYF.

The chain carries TRBV30 and TRBJ1-2; D might be TRBD1 (5 bases). V dropped 0 bases and J dropped 8 bases, with 16 bases sitting between them. This CDR3 has 14 residues. Germline CDR1 GTSNPN, CDR2 SVGIG (reference sequence). The CDR3 region has the DNA TGTGCCTGGAGTGTACGCGGGGCGGGGAGAGGCTACACCTTC. Protein product: CAWSVRGAGRGYTF. Variable domain in full (rest from reference TRBV30 and TRBJ1-2): SQTIHQWPATLVQPVGSPLSLECTVEGTSNPNLYWYRQAAGRGLQLLFYSVGIGQISSEVPQNLSASRPQDRQFILSSKKLLLSDSGFYLCAWSVRGAGRGYTFGSGTRLTVV.

The chain links TRBV6-5 to TRBJ2-1; D is possibly TRBD2 (5 bases). With 2 bases removed from V and 6 bases from J, the gap between germline ends came to 8 bases. The CDR3 extends over 13 amino acids. Germline assignment: CDR1 MNHEY and CDR2 SVGAGI. Written as DNA, the CDR3 is TGTGCCAGCAGTTACCGCGGGTTCAATGAGCAGTTCTTC. This codes for CASSYRGFNEQFF.

This clone was observed once. J is TRBJ2-6 and V is TRBV11-1; no firm D call. Trimming left V 1 base short and J 3 bases short, with 10 bases between. Germline values: CDR1 SGHAT, CDR2 FQDESV (reference sequence). The CDR3 length is 16 residues. The CDR3 coding sequence is TGTGCCAGCAGCTTAGTCGGGTTCGTTGGGGCCAACGTCCTGACTTTC. Protein: CASSLVGFVGANVLTF.

The rearrangement links TRBV28 to TRBJ2-3, with 10 bases lining up with TRBD2. The CDR3 covers 15 residues. The germline V gene has CDR1 MDHEN and CDR2 SYDVKM. Trimming took 3 bases from V and 1 from J; bases not matched to a gene: 1. The chain's CDR3 is CASSFTSGGTDTQYF. The CDR3 DNA reads as TGTGCCAGCAGTTTCACTAGCGGGGGCACAGATACGCAGTATTTT.

The chain combines TRBV28 with TRBJ1-4; maybe TRBD1 (5 bases). Between the trimmed V and J ends, which lost 2 bases and 11 bases, there was a span of 9 bases. Per the germline V gene, CDR1 is MDHEN and CDR2 is SYDVKM. The CDR3 is 12 amino acids. The CDR3 spells CASSLTRVKLFF. The DNA for the CDR3 is TGTGCCAGCAGTTTAACCAGGGTGAAACTGTTTTTT.

This rearrangement joins TRBV19 to TRBJ2-1, with TRBD1 matching 7 bases. V lost 5 bases to trimming and J lost 7 bases; unmatched junction nucleotides: 17. Per the germline V gene, CDR1 is LNHDA and CDR2 is SQIVND (reference sequence). This CDR3 is 17 amino acids long. Here the CDR3 DNA reads TGTGCCAGTAGTGACTCTGCCCCCTTTGACAGGGTGAATGAGCAGTTCTTC. Protein product: CASSDSAPFDRVNEQFF.

This chain links TRBV21-1 with TRBJ2-5; TRBD1, the table's D call, was not compared with the DNA. TRBV21-1 corresponds to a pseudogene. The CDR3 runs to 18 residues. CDR3 region: CASSWELAHRGIGETQYF. DNA for the CDR3: TGTGCCAGCAGCTGGGAACTCGCCCACAGGGGTATAGGGGAGACCCAGTACTTC.

The rearrangement uses TRBV29-1 and TRBJ2-3; 9 bases match TRBD1. With V trimmed by 5 bases and J by 6 bases, 6 bases remained unmatched. This CDR3 has 13 amino acids. Germline CDR1 reads SQVTM; CDR2 reads ANQGSEA. The CDR3 region has the DNA TGCAGCGTTCGGACAGGGGTGAGGGATACGCAGTATTTT. The encoded protein is CSVRTGVRDTQYF.

As concerns this clone: The junction and the germline gene differ at one end; a read error may be behind it. The V call is TRBV14, the J call TRBJ1-2, with 7 bases identical to TRBD1. Germline V lookup: CDR1 SGHDN, CDR2 FVKESK. The CDR3 contains 17 residues. CDR3 in amino acids: CASSQVNRGDYNFGYTF. CDR3 DNA: TGTGCCAGCAGCCAAGTTAACAGGGGCGATTATAACTTTGGCTACACCTTC.

This sequence joins TRBV5-1 and TRBJ2-7; 9 nucleotides align to TRBD2. Germline CDR1 is SGHRS and CDR2 is YFSETQ. The CDR3 totals 17 residues. Trimming cost V 4 bases and J 3 bases; bases outside gene matches: 14. CDR3: CASSLQIAGERSYEQYF. The CDR3 region has the DNA TGCGCCAGCAGCCTGCAAATAGCGGGAGAGAGGAGCTACGAGCAGTACTTC.

The rearrangement joins TRBV5-1 to TRBJ2-7, with D possibly being TRBD1 (6 bases). Per the germline V gene, CDR1 is SGHRS and CDR2 is YFSETQ. V was cut by 1 base and J by 7 bases, with 9 bases left in between. This CDR3 is 12 amino acids long. CDR3 protein: CASSLTGFEQYF. In DNA, the CDR3 is TGCGCCAGCAGCTTGACAGGGTTTGAGCAGTACTTC. Filled out from reference TRBV5-1 and TRBJ2-7, the complete variable domain reads KAGVTQTPRYLIKTRGQQVTLSCSPISGHRSVSWYQQTPGQGLQFLFEYFSETQRNKGNFPGRFSGRQFSNSRSEMNVSTLELGDSALYLCASSLTGFEQYFGPGTRLTVT.

The rearrangement links TRBV24-1 to TRBJ2-3; 8 nucleotides agree with TRBD2. CDR1 is KGHDR, CDR2 SFDVKD, per germline. The CDR3 sequence is 15 residues long. The ends lost 4 bases at V and 6 bases at J; junction bases unmatched: 8. The CDR3 loop reads CATSDAAGVADTQYF. The CDR3 DNA is TGTGCCACCAGTGACGCAGCGGGAGTTGCTGATACGCAGTATTTT.

Only a few counts were recorded for this clone. The chain recombines TRBV27 with TRBJ2-7; TRBD1 might be the D (5 bases). The CDR3 length is 14 residues. V lost 5 bases, J lost 0 bases, and 11 bases lay in between. Germline CDR1 reads MNHEY; CDR2 reads SMNVEV (reference sequence). This CDR3 reads CASSVTGDSYEQYF. For the CDR3, the DNA is TGTGCCAGCAGTGTCACAGGCGACTCCTACGAGCAGTACTTC.

The genes are TRBV12-3 or TRBV12-4 and TRBJ2-7; D may be TRBD1 (6 bases). V was cut by 2 bases and J by 7 bases, with 12 bases left in between. The CDR3 runs to 13 residues. This chain's CDR3 is CASSLTGFQEQYF. As DNA, the CDR3 is TGTGCCAGCAGTTTAACAGGGTTCCAGGAGCAGTACTTC.

This chain joins TRBV30 and TRBJ2-1; D uncertain. Per the germline V gene, CDR1 is GTSNPN and CDR2 is SVGIG (reference sequence). There are 16 residues in the CDR3. V lost 0 bases to trimming and J lost 0 bases, with 12 bases between them. Here the CDR3 DNA reads TGTGCCTGGAGTGTACCCAGCGTAAGCTCCTACAATGAGCAGTTCTTC. Protein product: CAWSVPSVSSYNEQFF.